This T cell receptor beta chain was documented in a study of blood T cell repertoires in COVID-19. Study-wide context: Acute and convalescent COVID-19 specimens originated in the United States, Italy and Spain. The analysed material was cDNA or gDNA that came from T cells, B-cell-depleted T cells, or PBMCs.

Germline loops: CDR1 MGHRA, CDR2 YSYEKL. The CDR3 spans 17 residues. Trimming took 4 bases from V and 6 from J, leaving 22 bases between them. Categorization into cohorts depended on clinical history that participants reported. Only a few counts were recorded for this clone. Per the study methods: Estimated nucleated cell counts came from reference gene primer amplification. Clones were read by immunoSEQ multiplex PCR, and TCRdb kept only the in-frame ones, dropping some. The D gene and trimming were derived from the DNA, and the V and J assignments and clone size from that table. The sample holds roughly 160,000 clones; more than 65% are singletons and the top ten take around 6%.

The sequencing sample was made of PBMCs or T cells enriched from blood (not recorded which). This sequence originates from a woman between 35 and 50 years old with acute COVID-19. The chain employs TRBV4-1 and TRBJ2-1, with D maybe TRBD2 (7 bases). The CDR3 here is CASSRIGGRGDGNEQFF. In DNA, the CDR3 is TGCGCCAGCAGCCGTATTGGGGGCCGGGGGGATGGCAATGAGCAGTTCTTC.